A single sample gave rise to the 18 T cell receptor beta chains below, sequenced in a study of blood T cells in healthy people across ages. Then a second PCR, running roughly 7 to 11 cycles, was carried out with a sample-barcoded 5' primer and a J-beta primer mix. From the 5' RACE reads, TCRdb called clonotypes with MiXCR, one entry per CDR3 protein. Among roughly 830,000 distinct CDR3 sequences, 62% were seen once, and the ten largest hold 28%. Material: blood. These receptor sequences come from a man aged 25-45 years in good health.

The CDR3 loop is CASSKAGSGTIGDEQFF. For the CDR3, the DNA is TGTGCCAGCAGCAAAGCGGGTAGCGGGACAATCGGGGATGAGCAGTTCTTC. This chain links TRBV21-1 with TRBJ2-1; TRBD2, as called in the table, went unchecked against the DNA. TRBV21-1 is listed as a pseudogene. This CDR3 region has 17 residues.

The CDR3 DNA sequence: TGCAGTGCTAGAGATTTAGGAAGATATGGCTACACCTTC. Its protein product is CSARDLGRYGYTF. This rearrangement joins TRBV20-1 to TRBJ1-2; D gene unclear. Germline lookup yields CDR1 DFQATT and CDR2 SNEGSKA (reference sequence). This CDR3 spans 13 amino acids. V was clipped by 0 bases and J by 5 bases, with 10 bases between them.

This chain uses TRBV7-2 with TRBJ2-1; TRBD2 agrees at 9 bases. The V gene end was trimmed by 2 bases and the J gene end by 8 bases; junction bases not matched to a gene: 7. The CDR3 covers 15 residues. In germline, CDR1 is SGHTA, CDR2 FQGNSA. The CDR3, as DNA: TGTGCCAGCAGCTTATGGCGGGGGGGCAAAGATGAGCAGTTCTTC. The encoded protein is CASSLWRGGKDEQFF.

This chain joins TRBV30 and TRBJ2-6; D remains ambiguous. Germline V gives CDR1 GTSNPN, CDR2 SVGIG (reference sequence). The CDR3 loop spans 14 amino acids. Trimming cost V 4 bases and J 1 base, with 8 bases left between them. CDR3 DNA sequence: TGTGCCTGGATCCCGGGTTCTGGGGCCAACGTCCTGACTTTC. Translation gives CAWIPGSGANVLTF.

This chain links TRBV25-1 with TRBJ2-3; TRBD2 matches 11 bases. Looked up from germline, CDR1 is MGHDK and CDR2 is SYGVNS. There are 17 residues in the CDR3. V trimming: 1 base; J trimming: 4 bases; junction bases outside the gene matches: 7. The CDR3 sequence is CASSEFGLAGGSDTQYF. The CDR3 DNA reads TGTGCCAGCAGTGAATTTGGCCTAGCGGGGGGCTCAGATACGCAGTATTTT.

V is TRBV20-1 and J is TRBJ2-4; tentative D call: TRBD1 (6 bases). The end of the DNA is better explained by TRBJ2-7, so the J call may be wrong. This CDR3 has 11 residues. The germline V gene has CDR1 DFQATT and CDR2 SNEGSKA (reference sequence). The CDR3 nucleotides are TGCAGTGCGCTAACAGGGAACGAGCAGTACTTC. The encoded protein is CSALTGNEQYF.

The V and J genes are TRBV20-1 and TRBJ2-3, with TRBD2 matching over 9 bases. With 4 bases clipped from V and 3 bases from J, the junction kept 8 bases outside the gene matches. The CDR3 spans 15 residues. Germline CDR1 is DFQATT and CDR2 is SNEGSKA (reference sequence). This CDR3 is CSAMIRGGATDTQYF. The CDR3 nucleotides read TGCAGTGCTATGATTCGCGGGGGGGCGACAGATACGCAGTATTTT.

This clonotype was found a few times. The CDR3 region is CASSPGGRADTQYF. CDR3 sequence (DNA): TGTGCCAGCTCCCCGGGGGGGCGAGCAGATACGCAGTATTTT. V and J are TRBV9 and TRBJ2-3; 8 bases are a match to TRBD2. The germline CDR1 and CDR2 sequences are SGDLS and YYNGEE. V gave up 7 bases and J gave up 4 bases; unmatched junction bases: 8. The CDR3 extends over 14 amino acids.

The CDR3 bases are TGTGCCAGCAGCATCCTGATAAAAAGGGGGGTCACCGGGGAGCTGTTTTTT. Protein product: CASSILIKRGVTGELFF. The chain carries TRBV21-1 and TRBJ2-2; TRBD1 was called by the table and not checked on the DNA. TRBV21-1 is an annotated pseudogene. This CDR3 spans 17 amino acids.

This chain connects TRBV20-1 to TRBJ2-2; D may correspond to TRBD1 or TRBD2 (6 bases each). Trimming removed 8 bases from V and 2 bases from J, with 18 bases in between. This CDR3 contains 15 residues. Germline V lookup: CDR1 DFQATT, CDR2 SNEGSKA (reference sequence). CDR3 sequence reads: CSLLGGLLNTGELFF. CDR3 nucleotides: TGCAGTCTCCTAGGGGGGCTATTAAACACCGGGGAGCTGTTTTTT.

The rearrangement uses TRBV6-2 or TRBV6-3 and TRBJ2-1; weak D call: TRBD1 (6 bases). CDR1 MNHEY and CDR2 SVGEGT come from the germline V gene. V was trimmed by 0 bases and J by 0 bases, leaving 12 bases between them. CDR3 length: 17 amino acids. The CDR3: CASSYSTPGVSYNEQFF. The DNA of the CDR3 is TGTGCCAGCAGTTACTCGACCCCAGGGGTCTCCTACAATGAGCAGTTCTTC.

The V and J genes are TRBV6-1 and TRBJ1-5, with a tentative D call TRBD1 (6 bases). From germline, CDR1 is MNHNS and CDR2 SASEGT. The length of the CDR3 is 16 residues. With 2 bases removed from V and 0 bases from J, the gap between germline ends came to 11 bases. The DNA of the CDR3 is TGTGCCAGCAGTGAATTCCCAGGGGATAGCAATCAGCCCCAGCATTTT. It codes for CASSEFPGDSNQPQHF.

To note about this clonotype: At one end, the junction sequence differs from germline, possibly due to a read error. The chain is built from TRBV9 and TRBJ2-1; 11 nucleotides line up with TRBD2. The CDR3 covers 18 residues. The V gene's germline CDR1 is SGDLS and CDR2 YYNGEE. The CDR3 coding sequence is TGTGCCGGCAGCGTAGAGGGGGCTAGCGGGGGGCAGAACAATGAGCAGTTCTTC. Residues: CAGSVEGASGGQNNEQFF.

This clonotype has more than one count but fewer than ten. The CDR3 reads CASSLWRALNTEAFF. Written as DNA, the CDR3 is TGTGCCAGCAGCTTATGGCGGGCATTGAACACTGAAGCTTTCTTT. The rearrangement uses TRBV7-2 and TRBJ1-1; D gene ambiguous. V lost 2 bases and J lost 0, with 10 bases in between. Germline CDR1 SGHTA, CDR2 FQGNSA. This CDR3 spans 15 amino acids.

There are a few counts of this clonotype. The chain uses TRBV6-5 and TRBJ1-2, with a possible D match to TRBD1 (5 bases). The CDR3 spans 14 residues. V was trimmed by 7 bases and J by 4 bases, leaving 16 bases between them. CDR1 is MNHEY and CDR2 is SVGAGI in the germline V gene. Here the CDR3 reads CASNYGGRGYGYTF. The CDR3 coding sequence is TGTGCCAGCAACTATGGGGGACGGGGCTATGGCTACACCTTC.

The chain uses TRBV7-9 and TRBJ2-5; D perhaps matches TRBD2 (5 bases). CDR3 length: 15 amino acids. The V end lost 4 bases, the J end lost 7 bases, and 19 bases lay between the germline ends. Germline values: CDR1 SEHNR, CDR2 FQNEAQ (reference sequence). CDR3 amino acids: CASSSNPGSSWTQYF. The CDR3 bases are TGTGCCAGCAGCTCAAACCCGGGAAGCTCGTGGACCCAGTACTTC.

The CDR3 region has the DNA TGTGCCAGCAGCTGGAACCAGGGGACTAATTCACCCCTCCACTTT. Translating gives CASSWNQGTNSPLHF. This chain joins TRBV7-3 and TRBJ1-6; D may be TRBD1 (6 bases). Germline loops: CDR1 SGHTA, CDR2 FQGTGA. The V and J ends lost 4 bases and 6 bases respectively, with 13 bases between them. This CDR3 contains 15 residues.

The rearrangement links TRBV6-4 to TRBJ1-1; TRBD1 is a possible D gene (5 bases). The ends were cut back, 3 bases at V and 3 bases at J, with 11 bases in the middle. The CDR3 runs to 14 residues. Germline CDR1 MRHNA, CDR2 SNTAGT. CDR3 sequence reads: CASSDRGGDTEAFF. The CDR3, as DNA: TGTGCCAGCAGTGATCGGGGGGGAGACACTGAAGCTTTCTTT.